A selection of T cell receptor beta chains follows, all from one sample in a study of cytomegalovirus exposure and HLA in healthy donors. Some clones are missing from TCRdb's copy, which holds only in-frame ones; the method was immunoSEQ multiplex PCR. The top ten hold approximately 1% of the sample, which has around 130,000 clones, around four fifths seen once. What was sequenced was PBMCs. These receptors all come from a boy younger than 18 in good health and CMV-seronegative. CDR3s include the opening cysteine and the closing phenylalanine or tryptophan. Fields, in order: clone size, V gene, D gene, CDR3 length, J gene, CDR3 DNA, CDR3 protein. A D gene is named only where the DNA matches it firmly. Not every row has a clone size; where given, it reads once, few, many or a size class.

.	TRBV5-1	.	16	TRBJ1-1	TGCGCCAGCAGCTTATACAGCCCCCAGGTCGGCACTGAAGCTTTCTTT	CASSLYSPQVGTEAFF
few	TRBV11-2	TRBD2	16	TRBJ2-6	TGTGCCAGCAGGCCCCGGGGGGGAACTGGGGCCAACGTCCTGACTTTC	CASRPRGGTGANVLTF
once	TRBV7-8	.	16	TRBJ1-2	TGTGCCAGCAGCTTAGGGGTGCTTGGGTCAGGCTATGGCTACACCTTC	CASSLGVLGSGYGYTF
.	TRBV30	.	13	TRBJ1-1	TGTGCCTGGAGCGCAACCCTGCCGGAGGTAGCTTTCTTT	CAWSATLPEVAFF
.	TRBV19	.	16	TRBJ2-6	TGTGCCAGTAGTATAGGGAGCTTCTCTGGGGCCAACGTCCTGACTTTC	CASSIGSFSGANVLTF
.	TRBV4-1	.	17	TRBJ2-2	TGCGCCAGCAGCCAGGGGGGGCCTAGCGGACCCACCGGGGAGCTGTTCTTT	CASSQGGPSGPTGELFF
once	TRBV25-1	TRBD1	14	TRBJ1-6	TGTGCCAGCAGTGGTGGACAGGGCAATTCACCCCTCCACTTT	CASSGGQGNSPLHF
.	TRBV9	.	15	TRBJ2-3	TGTGCCAGCAGCGTAGCAACCCGGGTTGGAGATACGCAGTATTTT	CASSVATRVGDTQYF
few	TRBV2	TRBD1	14	TRBJ2-5	TGTGCCAGCATGACCGGGACAGGACAAGAGACCCAGTACTTC	CASMTGTGQETQYF
.	TRBV7-9	TRBD2	13	TRBJ2-7	TGTGCCAGCAGCATAGCGGGAGGGAACGAGCAGTACTTC	CASSIAGGNEQYF
.	TRBV27	.	13	TRBJ2-1	TGTGCCAGCAGGATAATGCAGGGGAATGAGCAGTTCTTC	CASRIMQGNEQFF
.	TRBV7-9	TRBD1	15	TRBJ1-1	TGTGCCAGCAGCTCCCTGACAGGGAGGAACACTGAAGCTTTCTTT	CASSSLTGRNTEAFF
.	TRBV7-9	TRBD1	14	TRBJ1-1	TGTGCCAGTCGTGCGGGACAGGGGAACACTGAAGCTTTCTTT	CASRAGQGNTEAFF
.	TRBV27	.	13	TRBJ2-3	TGTGCCAGCAGTTTGGAGGTAGCCTATACGCAGTATTTT	CASSLEVAYTQYF
.	TRBV12-5	.	15	TRBJ1-1	TGTGCTAGCAAATCAGCGGGGGGACTCAACACTGAAGCTTTCTTT	CASKSAGGLNTEAFF
.	TRBV5-8	TRBD1	15	TRBJ2-7	TGTGCCAGCAGCGTGACCGGGACAGGGCTCGGCGAGCAGTACTTC	CASSVTGTGLGEQYF
once	TRBV6-1	.	14	TRBJ2-1	TGTGCCAGCACCCCACCCAGGTCGTACAATGAGCAGTTCTTC	CASTPPRSYNEQFF
.	TRBV28	TRBD2	15	TRBJ2-3	TGTGCCAGCAGTCTAACTAGCGGGAGCCTGGATACGCAGTATTTT	CASSLTSGSLDTQYF
.	TRBV9	TRBD2	14	TRBJ2-1	TGTGCCAGCAGCGTAGCAACTAGCGGGCTTGAGCAGTTCTTC	CASSVATSGLEQFF
few	TRBV5-4	TRBD2	19	TRBJ2-2	TGTGCCAGCAGCACTATCGGGACTAGCGGGAGGGGGGCCACCGGGGAGCTGTTTTTT	CASSTIGTSGRGATGELFF
few	TRBV11-3	.	15	TRBJ1-1	TGTGCCAGCAGCTTAGATCGCCCGGGAACCACTGAAGCTTTCTTT	CASSLDRPGTTEAFF
.	TRBV29-1	.	12	TRBJ2-7	TGCAGCGTTGTAGATCAGAACTACGAGCAGTACTTC	CSVVDQNYEQYF
.	TRBV7-9	.	12	TRBJ2-2	TGTGCCAGCCGCCCGGGGGCCGGGGAGCTGTTTTTT	CASRPGAGELFF
.	TRBV6-1	.	13	TRBJ2-7	TGTGCCAGCAGACGGACATCGTCCTACGAGCAGTACTTC	CASRRTSSYEQYF
few	TRBV5-1	TRBD2	15	TRBJ2-7	TGCGCCAGCAGCGGCGGGACTAGCGGGACCTACGAGCAGTACTTC	CASSGGTSGTYEQYF
.	TRBV7-2	TRBD2	13	TRBJ2-7	TGTGCCAGCGCTAGCGGGAACTCCTACGAGCAGTACTTC	CASASGNSYEQYF
.	TRBV20-1	TRBD1	11	TRBJ1-1	TGCAGTGCAAAGGACAGGCCCGAAGCTTTCTTT	CSAKDRPEAFF
few	TRBV5-1	.	12	TRBJ2-7	TGCGCCAGCAGTCAAAACTCCTACGAGCAGTACTTC	CASSQNSYEQYF
.	TRBV2	TRBD1	18	TRBJ1-5	TGTGCCAGCACAATTGGGACAGGAGCCCCCTATAGCAATCAGCCCCAGCATTTT	CASTIGTGAPYSNQPQHF
.	TRBV19	TRBD1	14	TRBJ2-7	TGTGCCAGTAGTATAGTGGGACAGATCTACGAGCAGTACTTC	CASSIVGQIYEQYF
.	TRBV9	TRBD2	16	TRBJ2-3	TGTGCCAGCAGTGCCGGGGGGGGACTTAACACAGATACGCAGTATTTT	CASSAGGGLNTDTQYF
.	TRBV4-1	TRBD1	17	TRBJ2-7	TGCGCCAGCAGCCAAGTTCATGGGACAGGGTGGGTCCACGAGCAGTACTTC	CASSQVHGTGWVHEQYF
.	TRBV7-2	.	12	TRBJ2-5	TGTGCCAGCAGCTTTAATTCGGAGACCCAGTACTTC	CASSFNSETQYF
once	TRBV25-1	.	15	TRBJ1-4	TGTGCCAGCAGTGAATTATATTCAGGCAATGAAAAACTGTTTTTT	CASSELYSGNEKLFF
.	TRBV4-1	TRBD2	16	TRBJ2-5	TGCGCCAGCAGCCAATTACCCGCGGGAGCCCAAGAGACCCAGTACTTC	CASSQLPAGAQETQYF
few	TRBV6-5	.	11	TRBJ1-4	TGTGCCAGCAGATATAATGAAAAACTGTTTTTT	CASRYNEKLFF
few	TRBV5-6	TRBD1	12	TRBJ2-3	TGTGCCAGCAGCCAGACAGGGAATACGCAGTATTTT	CASSQTGNTQYF
few	TRBV25-1	TRBD2	16	TRBJ2-2	TGTGCCAGCAGTGACCACGGGACTAAGAACACCGGGGAGCTGTTTTTT	CASSDHGTKNTGELFF
.	TRBV4-1	.	14	TRBJ2-5	TGCGCCAGCAGCCCTCAGGGCGGTAAAGAGACCCAGTACTTC	CASSPQGGKETQYF
.	TRBV2	.	16	TRBJ2-7	TGTGCCAGCAGTCCCTTCGGGCGTGGGGGGTCCTACGAGCAGTACTTC	CASSPFGRGGSYEQYF
.	TRBV5-1	.	15	TRBJ2-7	TGCGCCAGCAGCTTGTGGCAGGGGGGCCCCTACGAGCAGTACTTC	CASSLWQGGPYEQYF
.	TRBV7-9	TRBD2	16	TRBJ2-1	TGTGCCAGCAGCCCGGGGACTAGCGGGAGATGGGATGAGCAGTTCTTC	CASSPGTSGRWDEQFF
.	TRBV2	.	14	TRBJ2-3	TGTGCCATGCGGTGGCGGGCAAGCACAGATACGCAGTATTTT	CAMRWRASTDTQYF
.	TRBV7-9	.	14	TRBJ2-3	TGTGCCAGCAGATCCGGGACTAGCACAGATACGCAGTATTTT	CASRSGTSTDTQYF
.	TRBV30	TRBD1	13	TRBJ1-2	TGTGCCTGGAGTGTACTTAGGGGGCTAGGCTACACCTTC	CAWSVLRGLGYTF
.	TRBV7-2	TRBD1	16	TRBJ2-5	TGTGCCAGCAGCTCCGGTCGGACAGGGGGCCAAGAGACCCAGTACTTC	CASSSGRTGGQETQYF
.	TRBV6-5	TRBD1	14	TRBJ2-3	TGTGCCAGCAGTTTAACAGGGGCTACAGATACGCAGTATTTT	CASSLTGATDTQYF
.	TRBV10-1	TRBD1	15	TRBJ2-7	TGCGCCAGCAGTGGGGACAGACGGGATCATTCCGAGCAGTACTTC	CASSGDRRDHSEQYF
.	TRBV30	.	14	TRBJ1-4	TGTGCCTGGAGTGTCCTAGGGGGTCGTGAAAAACTGTTTTTT	CAWSVLGGREKLFF
.	TRBV5-1	.	15	TRBJ1-2	TGCGCCAGCAGCTTGGAGCCAGGGCCCAACTATGGCTACACCTTC	CASSLEPGPNYGYTF
.	TRBV6-5	TRBD1	15	TRBJ1-1	TGTGCCAGCAGTTACCAGGGGGCCTGGAGCACTGAAGCTTTCTTT	CASSYQGAWSTEAFF
.	TRBV4-2	TRBD2	16	TRBJ2-7	TGTGCCAGCAGCCAAGTTTCGACTAGCGGGAGCTACGAGCAGTACTTC	CASSQVSTSGSYEQYF
once	TRBV4-2	.	15	TRBJ2-5	TGTGCCAGCAGCCAAGAAACAGGGCGCGCTAAGACCCAGTACTTC	CASSQETGRAKTQYF
.	TRBV19	TRBD2	16	TRBJ2-2	TGTGCCAGTAGTACGAGGACTAGCGGGAACACCGGGGAGCTGTTTTTT	CASSTRTSGNTGELFF
.	TRBV10-1	.	15	TRBJ1-5	TGCGCCAGCAGTGATTCCTCCCTGGGGCGTCAGCCCCAGCATTTT	CASSDSSLGRQPQHF
.	TRBV7-2	.	13	TRBJ2-5	TGTGCCAGCAGTTTCGACAGGAAAGAGACCCAGTACTTC	CASSFDRKETQYF
once	TRBV5-1	.	15	TRBJ2-1	TGCGCCAGCAGCTTGGCAGCGAGCGGCGACAATGAGCAGTTCTTC	CASSLAASGDNEQFF
.	TRBV9	.	15	TRBJ2-1	TGTGCCAGCAGCGTAACCGGGAGCTCCTACAATGAGCAGTTCTTC	CASSVTGSSYNEQFF
.	TRBV7-2	.	15	TRBJ2-5	TGTGCCAGCAGCTCACCAAAGACAGGCTTAGAGACCCAGTACTTC	CASSSPKTGLETQYF
.	TRBV5-4	TRBD2	16	TRBJ2-2	TGTGCCAGCAGCCGTCCAGACAGCGGGAGTAGCCGGGAGCTGTTTTTT	CASSRPDSGSSRELFF